A selection of T cell receptor beta chains follows, all from one sample in a study of regulatory T cells in long-lasting Graves disease. TCRdb passed the multiplex PCR reads through MiXCR, listing each CDR3 protein once. Of about 610,000 distinct CDR3 sequences in the sample, about 15% are singletons; the top ten hold around 11%. The same specimen was also included in a second study, on T cells in Graves' hyperthyroidism and ophthalmopathy.

The sample was peripheral blood mononuclear cells (PBMCs), taken at new diagnosis, from a patient treated with antithyroid drugs. Receptor source: a man aged 18 to 29 with Graves disease. Both conserved end residues are part of each CDR3. The D gene is left open where the match is weak. Rows may omit the clone size; those that give it use once, few, many or a size class.

TRBJ2-7 few TRBV12-3/TRBV12-4 12 - CASRQEGYEQYF TGTGCCAGCAGACAAGAAGGTTACGAGCAGTACTTC
TRBJ1-4 - TRBV5-1 14 TRBD1 CASSSGQGHEKLFF TGCGCCAGCAGCTCAGGACAGGGACATGAAAAACTGTTTTTT
TRBJ2-7 few TRBV30 13 TRBD2 CAWNGEGSYEQYF TGTGCCTGGAATGGGGAGGGTTCCTACGAGCAGTACTTC
TRBJ1-1 many TRBV12-3/TRBV12-4 16 TRBD1 CASSLVVGQGNTEAFF TGTGCCAGCAGTTTAGTAGTCGGACAGGGGAACACTGAAGCTTTCTTT
TRBJ1-1 - TRBV5-6 15 - CASSRRPRVNTEAFF TGTGCCAGCAGCAGACGACCCAGGGTGAACACTGAAGCTTTCTTT
TRBJ2-1 many TRBV11-2 11 - CASSFGGEQFF TGTGCCAGCAGCTTTGGGGGAGAGCAGTTCTTC
TRBJ2-6 - TRBV12-5 17 TRBD1 CARVPGQGPAGANVLTF TGTGCTAGGGTCCCGGGACAGGGCCCTGCTGGGGCCAACGTCCTGACTTTC
TRBJ2-7 once TRBV4-2 14 - CASSQVGLVSEQYF TGTGCCAGCAGCCAAGTCGGGCTAGTCAGCGAGCAGTACTTC
TRBJ2-1 few TRBV20-1 16 TRBD2 CSARPGLAESYNEQFF TGCAGTGCTAGACCGGGACTAGCGGAATCCTACAATGAGCAGTTCTTC
TRBJ1-1 many TRBV7-9 15 TRBD1 CASSSRTGRRTEAFF TGTGCCAGCAGCTCCCGGACAGGCCGCCGTACTGAAGCTTTCTTT
TRBJ1-5 few TRBV10-3 13 - CASKDSHNQPQHF TGTGCCAGCAAGGACAGCCACAATCAGCCCCAGCATTTT
TRBJ2-3 - TRBV20-1 16 TRBD2 CSARDQRPGGADTQYF TGCAGTGCTAGAGATCAACGTCCGGGGGGGGCAGATACGCAGTATTTT
TRBJ2-2 few TRBV5-1 16 TRBD2 CASSFHTSGNTGELFF TGCGCCAGCAGCTTTCACACTAGCGGGAACACCGGGGAGCTGTTTTTT
TRBJ2-3 few TRBV18 15 TRBD1 CASSPPGQGGDTQYF TGTGCCAGCTCACCACCGGGACAGGGGGGTGATACGCAGTATTTT
TRBJ2-7 many TRBV7-9 13 - CASTPYREREQYF TGTGCCAGCACCCCGTATAGGGAGCGCGAGCAGTACTTC